This is a list of T cell receptor beta chains from one sample in a study of blood T cell repertoires in COVID-19. Profiled with immunoSEQ multiplex PCR; TCRdb holds only in-frame clones, not every one. Among about 190,000 clones listed, 84% were seen once. Sequencing was carried out using peripheral blood. These receptors originate from a woman in her sixties or seventies with active or convalescent COVID-19. The CDR3 runs from the conserved cysteine through the conserved F or W. The order of the fields is D gene, J gene, V gene, clone size, CDR3 DNA, CDR3 protein. A D gene is named only where the DNA matches it firmly. The size field is filled for only some rows; it gives once, few, many or a size class.

TRBD2 | TRBJ2-2 | TRBV19 | NA | TGTGCCAGTAGTATAGAGTGGTCTAGCGGGGGCATAAACACCGGGGAGCTGTTTTTT | CASSIEWSSGGINTGELFF
TRBD2 | TRBJ2-7 | TRBV15 | once | TGTGCCACCAGCAGAAGAGCGGGAGGGAGCTACGAGCAGTACTTC | CATSRRAGGSYEQYF
TRBD1 | TRBJ2-3 | TRBV10-3 | NA | TGTGCCATGGGGTCAGGGGGCGGGACAGATACGCAGTATTTT | CAMGSGGGTDTQYF
NA | TRBJ2-2 | TRBV11-2 | NA | TGTGCCAGCAGACTAGACACCGGGGAGCTGTTTTTT | CASRLDTGELFF
NA | TRBJ2-5 | TRBV5-1 | once | TGCGCCAGCAGCTTGGGGGGAGGTGAGACCCAGTACTTC | CASSLGGGETQYF
TRBD2 | TRBJ2-7 | TRBV10-1 | NA | TGCGCCAGCAGTGAGTCTCCGGCTAGCGGGAGTTCCGAGCAGTACTTC | CASSESPASGSSEQYF
NA | TRBJ2-2 | TRBV18 | NA | TGTGCCAGCTCACCACCTGAGCGACCCACCGGGGAGCTGTTTTTT | CASSPPERPTGELFF
NA | TRBJ2-7 | TRBV5-4 | NA | TGTGCCAGCGGCTCCCCCGGAGGCGAGCAGTACTTC | CASGSPGGEQYF
NA | TRBJ2-3 | TRBV7-2 | NA | TGTGCCAGCAGCTTATCCGGGATTGAAGATACGCAGTATTTT | CASSLSGIEDTQYF
TRBD1 | TRBJ2-7 | TRBV29-1 | NA | TGCAGCGGGACAGGGGGCGACGAGCAGTACTTC | CSGTGGDEQYF
TRBD1 | TRBJ1-2 | TRBV12-5 | NA | TGTGCTAGTGGTATTGGACAGGCCTATGGCTACACCTTC | CASGIGQAYGYTF
NA | TRBJ2-5 | TRBV3-1/TRBV3-2 | once | TGTGCCAGCAGCCTCTCGGGAGAGACCCAGTACTTC | CASSLSGETQYF
NA | TRBJ1-2 | TRBV27 | NA | TGTGCCAGCAGTCCTACTCGGGGGTATGGCTACACCTTC | CASSPTRGYGYTF
NA | TRBJ1-5 | TRBV27 | NA | TGTGCCAGCAGTTTAGGGGGGGTTCAGCCCCAGCATTTT | CASSLGGVQPQHF
TRBD1 | TRBJ2-3 | TRBV28 | NA | TGTGCCAGCAGCCGCGACAGGGCCCGGGGCAATACGCAGTATTTT | CASSRDRARGNTQYF
TRBD2 | TRBJ2-5 | TRBV3-1/TRBV3-2 | once | TGTGCCAGCAGCCAGGCGGGGGGCCAAGAGACCCAGTACTTC | CASSQAGGQETQYF
TRBD2 | TRBJ2-2 | TRBV7-3 | NA | TGTGCCAGCGGGGCTAGCGGGTCTACCGGGGAGCTGTTTTTT | CASGASGSTGELFF
TRBD2 | TRBJ2-7 | TRBV18 | NA | TGTGCCAGCTCACCATTCGGGACTAGCGGGAGCGAGCAGTACTTC | CASSPFGTSGSEQYF